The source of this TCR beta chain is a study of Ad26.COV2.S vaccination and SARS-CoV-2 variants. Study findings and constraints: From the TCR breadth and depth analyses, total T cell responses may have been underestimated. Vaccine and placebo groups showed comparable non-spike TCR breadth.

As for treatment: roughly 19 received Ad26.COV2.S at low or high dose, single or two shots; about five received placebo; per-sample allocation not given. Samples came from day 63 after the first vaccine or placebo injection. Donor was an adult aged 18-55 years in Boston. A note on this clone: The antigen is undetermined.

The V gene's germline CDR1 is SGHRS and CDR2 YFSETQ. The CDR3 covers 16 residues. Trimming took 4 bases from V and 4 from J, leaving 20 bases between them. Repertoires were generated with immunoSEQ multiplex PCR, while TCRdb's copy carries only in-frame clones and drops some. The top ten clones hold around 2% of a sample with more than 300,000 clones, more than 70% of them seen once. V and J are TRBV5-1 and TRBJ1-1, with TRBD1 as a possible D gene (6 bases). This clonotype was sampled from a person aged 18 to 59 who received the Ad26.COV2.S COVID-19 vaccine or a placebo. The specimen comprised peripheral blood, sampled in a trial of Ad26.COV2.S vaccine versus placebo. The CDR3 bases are TGCGCCAGCAGCCCAAGCGGGGGCGGGGGTCCCACTGAAGCTTTCTTT. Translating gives CASSPSGGGGPTEAFF.